Shown below are 19 T cell receptor beta chains from a single sample sequenced in a study of blood T cell repertoires in COVID-19 (TCRdb year 2020). Receptors were amplified or captured by the immunoSEQ multiplex PCR assay. TCRdb took this table from immuneACCESS and kept in-frame rearrangements with V and J called. Such tables lack part of the clones; where checked against another copy, unresolved V genes explain under half of the gap, and the rest is unexplained. This sample has more than 110,000 clones in its table, and around 80% of those were observed once. The ten largest make up 10% to 15% of the sample. Sequenced: peripheral blood. The receptors were sampled from an elderly man with acute or convalescent COVID-19.

The gene calls are TRBV27 and TRBJ2-2; D is perhaps TRBD1 (6 bases). Germline values: CDR1 MNHEY, CDR2 SMNVEV (reference sequence). Trimming left V 4 bases short and J 2 bases short, with 11 bases between. CDR3 length: 15 amino acids. This CDR3 is CASSSRGPNTGELFF. CDR3 DNA: TGTGCCAGCAGTTCCAGGGGCCCCAACACCGGGGAGCTGTTTTTT.

CDR3: CASRDNSVPNILNTF. The CDR3, as DNA: TGTGCCAGCAGAGACAACTCAGTACCCAACATCCTAAACACCTTC. The V call is TRBV28, the J call TRBJ1-2; D is uncertain. There are 15 residues in the CDR3. The ends were cut back, 6 bases at V and 12 bases at J, with 26 bases in the middle. Germline CDR1 reads MDHEN; CDR2 reads SYDVKM.

This clone was counted only a few times. The V and J genes are TRBV2 and TRBJ1-2; tentatively, D is TRBD1 (6 bases). CDR1 and CDR2 (germline): SNHLY, FYNNEI. The CDR3 length is 15 residues. V was clipped by 7 bases and J by 2 bases, with 17 bases between them. CDR3 residues: CASIDGGRGNYGYTF. The CDR3 DNA reads TGTGCCAGCATCGACGGGGGGAGGGGGAACTATGGCTACACCTTC.

The chain links TRBV4-3 to TRBJ1-1; the D gene is possibly TRBD1 (6 bases). The V gene's germline CDR1 is LGHNA and CDR2 YSLEER. The CDR3 is 15 amino acids. V shed 4 bases and J shed 3 bases, with 15 bases lying between them. CDR3 protein: CASSRYRDSDTEAFF. The CDR3 DNA follows: TGCGCCAGCAGCCGGTACAGGGATTCGGACACTGAAGCTTTCTTT.

The chain uses TRBV5-1 and TRBJ2-3; TRBD2 aligns across 7 bases. V shed 3 bases and J 10 bases; nucleotides not matched to a gene: 11. CDR1 and CDR2 (germline): SGHRS, YFSETQ. The length of the CDR3 is 14 residues. The CDR3 spells CASSSGEGLGAQYF. For the CDR3, the DNA is TGCGCCAGCAGCTCGGGGGAGGGATTAGGCGCGCAGTATTTT.

The chain combines TRBV7-2 with TRBJ1-2; 10 positions match TRBD1. Losses at the gene ends were 5 bases for V and 2 bases for J; bases not matched to a gene: 2. The CDR3 length is 14 residues. The V gene's germline CDR1 is SGHTA and CDR2 FQGNSA. DNA of the CDR3: TGTGCCAGCAGCGGACAGGGGGGCAACTATGGCTACACCTTC. Translation gives CASSGQGGNYGYTF.

This chain uses TRBV29-1 with TRBJ2-3; D is perhaps TRBD2 (5 bases). The CDR3 sequence is 10 residues long. Germline CDR1 and CDR2: SQVTM and ANQGSEA. V lost 6 bases and J 8 bases, leaving 9 bases between the germline ends. CDR3 protein: CSVEVGTQYF. As DNA, the CDR3 is TGCAGCGTGGAGGTCGGTACGCAGTATTTT.

For the CDR3, the DNA is TGTGCCAGCAGCTCTACTAGCGGACCTCCCTACGAGCAGTACTTC. Translating it yields CASSSTSGPPYEQYF. J is TRBJ2-7 and V is TRBV7-9; 8 bases line up with TRBD2. This CDR3 is built from 15 residues. Looked up from germline, CDR1 is SEHNR and CDR2 is FQNEAQ (reference sequence). After removal of 4 bases from V and 2 bases from J, the junction contained 7 bases not matched to a gene.

The V gene is TRBV7-9, the J gene TRBJ2-1, with unresolved D. The CDR3 covers 12 residues. Germline V lookup: CDR1 SEHNR, CDR2 FQNEAQ (reference sequence). V lost 5 bases, J lost 13 bases, and 15 bases lay in between. DNA for the CDR3: TGTGCCAGCAGCCCTGCGACGGAGATCCAGTTCTTC. Residues: CASSPATEIQFF. Full variable domain (missing parts from reference TRBV7-9 and TRBJ2-1): DTGVSQNPRHKITKRGQNVTFRCDPISEHNRLYWYRQTLGQGPEFLTYFQNEAQLEKSRLLSDRFSAERPKGSFSTLEIQRTEQGDSAMYLCASSPATEIQFFGPGTRLTVL.

The chain joins TRBV12-3 or TRBV12-4 to TRBJ2-7, with 7 bases fitting TRBD1. V was clipped by 5 bases and J by 3 bases; unmatched bases: 1. The CDR3 is 12 residues long. The CDR3 reads CASSAGGYEQYF. In DNA form, the CDR3 reads TGTGCCAGCAGTGCAGGGGGCTACGAGCAGTACTTC.

The V gene is TRBV2, the J gene TRBJ2-5; TRBD1 matches 10 bases. J was trimmed by 4 bases and V by 4 bases; bases with no gene match: 6. In germline, CDR1 is SNHLY, CDR2 FYNNEI. This CDR3 is built from 15 residues. CDR3 region: CASSVLGQGSETQYF. In DNA, the CDR3 is TGTGCCAGCAGTGTATTGGGACAGGGGTCAGAGACCCAGTACTTC.

V usage is TRBV18 and J usage is TRBJ1-1; 8 nucleotides match TRBD1. Germline-derived CDR1 and CDR2 are KGHSH and LQKENI. This CDR3 has 16 amino acids. The V segment lost 2 bases and the J segment 5 bases; nucleotides outside the gene matches: 10. This CDR3 reads CASSPTGGSSDTEAFF. CDR3 bases: TGTGCCAGCTCACCAACAGGGGGATCATCGGATACTGAAGCTTTCTTT.

J is TRBJ2-5 and V is TRBV21-1; whether TRBD2, the table's D call, matches the DNA was not checked. TRBV21-1 is a pseudogene. The CDR3 loop spans 21 amino acids. DNA for the CDR3: TGTGCCAGCAGCAAAGCGGGGGAGGGACGAGTAGCAAAGAGGGGAGGGGAGACCCAGTACTTC. Translation gives CASSKAGEGRVAKRGGETQYF.

V is TRBV5-1 and J is TRBJ1-4, with 7 bases aligning to TRBD1. Germline V gene sequence: CDR1 SGHRS, CDR2 YFSETQ. The CDR3 has 14 amino acids. Losses at the gene ends were 5 bases for V and 4 bases for J; bases not matched to a gene: 5. The CDR3 region is CASRGTDYNEKLFF. The CDR3 nucleotides read TGCGCCAGCAGAGGGACAGATTATAATGAAAAACTGTTTTTT. Full variable domain (outside the CDR3, taken from reference TRBV5-1 and TRBJ1-4): KAGVTQTPRYLIKTRGQQVTLSCSPISGHRSVSWYQQTPGQGLQFLFEYFSETQRNKGNFPGRFSGRQFSNSRSEMNVSTLELGDSALYLCASRGTDYNEKLFFGSGTQLSVL.

The J gene is TRBJ1-2, the V gene TRBV4-1, with TRBD1 matching over 7 bases. J lost 8 bases, V lost 4 bases, and 7 bases had no gene match. The length of the CDR3 is 13 residues. Germline CDR1 is MGHRA and CDR2 is YSYEKL. The CDR3: CASSPDRASGYTF. In DNA form, the CDR3 reads TGCGCCAGCAGCCCTGACAGGGCCTCAGGCTACACCTTC.

This sequence joins TRBV4-1 and TRBJ1-1; 10 bases map to TRBD1. The CDR3 loop spans 15 amino acids. Trimming cost V 0 bases and J 5 bases; bases outside gene matches: 3. Germline loops: CDR1 MGHRA, CDR2 YSYEKL. The CDR3 coding sequence is TGCGCCAGCAGCCAAGAGGGGACAGGGGTGACTGAAGCTTTCTTT. It encodes CASSQEGTGVTEAFF.

The rearrangement uses TRBV11-2 and TRBJ1-6; TRBD1 might be the D (5 bases). V dropped 8 bases and J dropped 7 bases, with 12 bases sitting between them. CDR3 length: 13 residues. The germline gives CDR1 SGHAT, CDR2 FQNNGV. As DNA, the CDR3 is TGTGCCAGCCGTGGGGGGGGAAATTCACCCCTCCACTTT. It specifies CASRGGGNSPLHF. The complete variable domain, with remaining parts taken from reference TRBV11-2 and TRBJ1-6, reads EAGVAQSPRYKIIEKRQSVAFWCNPISGHATLYWYQQILGQGPKLLIQFQNNGVVDDSQLPKDRFSAERLKGVDSTLKIQPAKLEDSAVYLCASRGGGNSPLHFGNGTRLTVT.

The chain uses TRBV7-9 and TRBJ1-6; D is unclear. V was clipped by 1 base and J by 10 bases, with 14 bases between them. Germline CDR1 is SEHNR and CDR2 is FQNEAQ (reference sequence). This CDR3 contains 15 residues. This chain's CDR3 is CASSLVTSSASPLHF. DNA of the CDR3: TGTGCCAGCAGCTTAGTCACTTCGAGTGCATCACCCCTCCACTTT.

This chain uses TRBV14 with TRBJ2-2; D perhaps matches TRBD1 (6 bases). This CDR3 has 18 residues. Germline CDR1 reads SGHDN; CDR2 reads FVKESK. V shed 4 bases and J shed 0 bases, with 18 bases lying between them. CDR3 sequence reads: CASSLARGQLTNTGELFF. The CDR3 coding sequence is TGTGCCAGCAGCCTAGCCCGAGGACAGCTAACGAACACCGGGGAGCTGTTTTTT.